At least ten counts were recorded for the clone carrying this TCR beta chain. The antigen remains undetermined. TCR beta CDR3 regions were amplified from RNA. Carried out on the TCR CDR3, a first-round RT-PCR used the HTBI primer set. TCRdb reanalysed the multiplex PCR reads using MiXCR and keeps one entry per CDR3 protein. The sample includes 250,000 to 300,000 distinct CDR3 sequences, 15% of them seen just once. These data originate in a study of T cells in Graves' hyperthyroidism and ophthalmopathy. Study details: Sampling of peripheral blood happened at initial diagnosis, prior to any treatment.

Those with hyperthyroidism were 18 to 65 years old, newly diagnosed, and ill for under 2 months. Study-level points and caveats: Ophthalmopathy, as predicted by the model, came a median approximately 5.9 months after the prediction. Most clonotypes expanded in thyroid above 0.001 were likewise present in blood.

Trimming took 7 bases from V and 1 from J; bases not matched to a gene: 4. This CDR3 has 14 amino acids. Sample: blood. The rearrangement joins TRBV12-3 or TRBV12-4 to TRBJ1-1, with 9 bases identical to TRBD1. The sequence derives from a woman in her forties or fifties with Graves' hyperthyroidism that later progressed to Graves' ophthalmopathy. In DNA form, the CDR3 reads TGTGCCAGCACCGACAGGGGGACGAACACTGAAGCTTTCTTT. Translated, it gives CASTDRGTNTEAFF.